Following are 23 T cell receptor beta chains from one sample sequenced in a study of blood T cells in healthy people across ages (dated by TCRdb to 2013 to 2016). Library preparation was by 5' RACE. The reads were generated on an Illumina HiSeq 2500. A second PCR of about 6 to 11 cycles was performed with a sample-barcoded 5' primer and a J-beta primer mix. Clones were called with MiXCR by TCRdb after fastp trimmed the public reads at Q25, and only in-frame beta chains were retained. Records with the same CDR3 protein are collapsed into one entry carrying the most frequent genes and DNA. Here the sample has hundreds of thousands of distinct CDR3 sequences; 35% to 50% occur a single time. Of the sample, roughly 18% falls within the top ten clones. Input material: blood. The source is an elderly man in good health.

V and J are TRBV5-1 and TRBJ2-5; D is possibly TRBD1 (6 bases). Germline V gene sequence: CDR1 SGHRS, CDR2 YFSETQ. The CDR3 is 14 amino acids. V lost 3 bases and J lost 5, with 14 bases in between. The CDR3 spells CASSWQGRGETQYF. For the CDR3, the DNA is TGCGCCAGCAGCTGGCAGGGGCGAGGGGAGACCCAGTACTTC.

This clonotype occurred once. The rearrangement uses TRBV25-1 and TRBJ2-5, with D possibly being TRBD1 (6 bases). The V and J ends lost 7 bases and 5 bases respectively, with 20 bases between them. CDR3 length: 15 residues. Germline CDR1 and CDR2: MGHDK and SYGVNS. CDR3 amino acids: CASNPQQGEWETQYF. Written as DNA, the CDR3 is TGTGCCAGCAACCCTCAACAGGGAGAGTGGGAGACCCAGTACTTC.

V is TRBV7-2 and J is TRBJ2-5; TRBD2 matches 8 bases. The V gene end was trimmed by 4 bases and the J gene end by 5 bases; junction bases not matched to a gene: 9. Germline CDR1 SGHTA, CDR2 FQGNSA. There are 15 residues in the CDR3. The CDR3, as DNA: TGTGCCAGCAGCTCTACCGGGACTAGTTGGGAGACCCAGTACTTC. It encodes CASSSTGTSWETQYF.

Only a few counts were recorded for this clonotype. The chain links TRBV2 to TRBJ1-6, with TRBD1 as a possible D gene (5 bases). The germline V gene encodes CDR1 SNHLY and CDR2 FYNNEI. The CDR3 totals 16 residues. V lost 6 bases to trimming and J lost 10 bases, with 22 bases between them. CDR3: CASRPGGRSNLSPLHF. DNA of the CDR3: TGTGCCAGCAGACCCGGGGGACGGTCAAATTTGTCACCCCTCCACTTT.

This clonotype was seen a handful of times. The chain combines TRBV29-1 with TRBJ2-1; D is perhaps TRBD2 (7 bases). Germline assignment: CDR1 SQVTM and CDR2 ANQGSEA. Trimming shortened V by 4 bases and J by 1 base, and 11 bases separated the two germline ends. The CDR3 contains 14 residues. CDR3 coding DNA: TGCAGCGTTGGGGGGGGCGGGTCCTACAATGAGCAGTTCTTC. Translating it yields CSVGGGGSYNEQFF.

To note about this clonotype: This sequence may be a read error, since a much larger clone differs from it by one base. V and J are TRBV15 and TRBJ2-1, with 12 bases that match TRBD1. Germline assignment: CDR1 LNHNV and CDR2 YYDKDF (reference sequence). The CDR3 covers 17 residues. The J segment lost 4 bases and the V segment lost 5 bases, leaving 9 bases of the junction unmatched. The CDR3 nucleotides are TGTGCCACCAGCGGGACAGGGGGCACTAAACTTTACAATGAGCAGTTCTTC. This translates into CATSGTGGTKLYNEQFF.

This clonotype has at least ten counts. CDR3 bases: TGTGCCAGCAGCTTACGGGGACTAGCGGGGCTATACAATGAGCAGTTCTTC. It encodes CASSLRGLAGLYNEQFF. This chain joins TRBV7-2 and TRBJ2-1; 13 nucleotides align to TRBD2. Germline V gene sequence: CDR1 SGHTA, CDR2 FQGNSA. This CDR3 spans 17 amino acids. After removal of 2 bases from V and 4 bases from J, the junction contained 5 bases not matched to a gene.

The table lists this clonotype with a count of one. The rearrangement uses TRBV15 and TRBJ2-3; D is unclear. V was cut by 3 bases and J by 2 bases, with 6 bases left in between. Germline CDR1 LNHNV, CDR2 YYDKDF (reference sequence). CDR3 length equals 13 residues. The CDR3 nucleotides are TGTGCCACCAGCAGTCGAAACACAGATACGCAGTATTTT. Translated: CATSSRNTDTQYF.

This clonotype has only a few counts. A much more abundant neighbour one base away suggests this may be a read error. The chain employs TRBV24-1 and TRBJ2-1; TRBD2 aligns across 8 bases. The J call may be incorrect, as the DNA end agrees better with TRBJ2-7. The CDR3 totals 15 residues. The germline V gene encodes CDR1 KGHDR and CDR2 SFDVKD. CDR3: CATSDLSLAENEQYF. The CDR3 nucleotides are TGTGCCACCAGTGATTTGTCACTAGCGGAGAATGAGCAGTACTTC.

This clonotype was picked up many times. The chain recombines TRBV14 with TRBJ2-1, with D unclear. V was shortened by 4 bases and J by 0 bases, with 13 bases between the two germline ends. The CDR3 has 16 amino acids. The germline CDR1 and CDR2 sequences are SGHDN and FVKESK. CDR3 nucleotide sequence: TGTGCCAGCAGCCGACTGGGGTTGGCCTCCTACAATGAGCAGTTCTTC. It encodes CASSRLGLASYNEQFF.

This clonotype came up a few times. The chain carries TRBV5-1 and TRBJ2-3; D possibly matches TRBD1 or TRBD2 (5 bases each). V was trimmed by 5 bases and J by 4 bases, leaving 11 bases between them. Germline V CDR1 and CDR2: SGHRS, YFSETQ. This CDR3 contains 13 residues. CDR3 in DNA: TGCGCCAGCAGTCCGGGACCATCAGATACGCAGTATTTT. Protein: CASSPGPSDTQYF.

The chain recombines TRBV4-3 with TRBJ2-3, with no clear D. The CDR3 is made up of 13 amino acids. The germline V gene encodes CDR1 LGHNA and CDR2 YSLEER. The V end was cut by 4 bases, the J end by 5 bases, with 10 bases between. CDR3 bases: TGCGCCAGCAGCCCGGGTTTCGGAGATACGCAGTATTTT. Its protein product is CASSPGFGDTQYF.

With regard to this clonotype: Just one base apart from a much larger clone, this may be a read error. The rearrangement joins TRBV12-3 or TRBV12-4 to TRBJ2-1; D is unresolved. Gene TRBJ2-7 matches the end of the DNA better, so the J call may be wrong. This CDR3 comprises 14 residues. In DNA, the CDR3 is TGTGCCAGCAGCCCGCTGGGGATAGACAATGAGCAGTACTTC. Amino acid sequence: CASSPLGIDNEQYF.

As regards this clonotype: This may come from a read error, since a much larger clone is one base off. V is TRBV20-1 and J is TRBJ2-1; 11 positions match TRBD2. The J call could be wrong; TRBJ2-7 is a better fit for the DNA end. The length of the CDR3 is 19 residues. Germline lookup yields CDR1 DFQATT and CDR2 SNEGSKA (reference sequence). CDR3 loop: CSASSLERLAGRAYNEQYF. Here the CDR3 DNA reads TGCAGTGCTAGTTCCTTGGAGAGACTAGCGGGACGAGCCTACAATGAGCAGTACTTC.

This chain joins TRBV12-3 or TRBV12-4 and TRBJ2-1; D perhaps matches TRBD2 (6 bases). The CDR3 is 15 amino acids. V lost 6 bases and J 2 bases, leaving 14 bases between the germline ends. As DNA, the CDR3 is TGTGCCAGCAGAACCGGACTACTACCCTACAATGAGCAGTTCTTC. Encoded protein: CASRTGLLPYNEQFF.

The genes are TRBV27 and TRBJ2-1; 7 bases line up with TRBD2. Germline V gives CDR1 MNHEY, CDR2 SMNVEV (reference sequence). CDR3 length: 19 residues. V trimming: 3 bases; J trimming: 4 bases; junction bases outside the gene matches: 18. The CDR3 DNA sequence: TGTGCCAGCAGTTTCCCCTCCCGGGGGGTCCAGGGAGGATACAATGAGCAGTTCTTC. Translated, it gives CASSFPSRGVQGGYNEQFF.

This clonotype was observed a few times. The chain carries TRBV5-1 and TRBJ2-1; 7 bases fit TRBD2. Germline loops: CDR1 SGHRS, CDR2 YFSETQ. This CDR3 is built from 15 residues. Germline trimming cut 2 bases from V and 4 bases from J; bases unmatched to any gene: 6. The CDR3 coding sequence is TGCGCCAGCAGCTTCAATAGCGGGCCTTACAATGAGCAGTTCTTC. Its protein product is CASSFNSGPYNEQFF.

The chain is built from TRBV28 and TRBJ1-4; D remains ambiguous. This CDR3 has 14 residues. V lost 5 bases and J lost 3, with 10 bases in between. Germline CDR1 and CDR2: MDHEN and SYDVKM. CDR3 loop: CASSTILSNEKLFF. CDR3 sequence (DNA): TGTGCCAGCAGTACTATTCTGTCTAATGAAAAACTGTTTTTT.

The chain has TRBV6-1 and TRBJ2-5; 9 positions match TRBD1. This CDR3 is built from 13 residues. J gave up 5 bases and V 7 bases, and 5 bases lay outside the gene matches. Germline V gives CDR1 MNHNS, CDR2 SASEGT. CDR3 sequence (DNA): TGTGCCAGCAATAGGGACAGGGCTGAGACCCAGTACTTC. Residues: CASNRDRAETQYF.

This clonotype was found a few times. This chain uses TRBV29-1 with TRBJ1-4; unclear D gene. The CDR3 runs to 12 residues. CDR1 and CDR2 (germline): SQVTM, ANQGSEA. Trimming left V 4 bases short and J 5 bases short, with 8 bases between. The CDR3 protein is CSVGRRNEKLFF. CDR3 in DNA: TGCAGCGTTGGTAGGCGGAATGAAAAACTGTTTTTT.

The rearrangement uses TRBV7-8 and TRBJ2-6; D is ambiguous. The length of the CDR3 is 14 residues. CDR1 and CDR2 from the germline V gene are SGHVS and FQNEAQ. The V end was cut by 7 bases, the J end by 1 base, with 8 bases between. CDR3 protein: CASIMESGANVLTF. CDR3 DNA: TGTGCCAGCATAATGGAATCTGGGGCCAACGTCCTGACTTTC.

The genes are TRBV27 and TRBJ1-2; the D gene is possibly TRBD1 (5 bases). Between the trimmed V and J ends, which lost 6 bases and 4 bases, there was a span of 15 bases. The CDR3 covers 14 residues. Germline V gene lookup returns CDR1 MNHEY and CDR2 SMNVEV (reference sequence). The CDR3 protein is CASSDRDGTYGYTF. CDR3 nucleotides: TGTGCCAGCAGCGATCGGGACGGAACCTATGGCTACACCTTC.

For the CDR3, the DNA is TGTGCCAGCAATGACAGGGGGCGCGTCTATGGCTACACCTTC. Translating gives CASNDRGRVYGYTF. This chain uses TRBV2 with TRBJ1-2; 10 bases are shared with TRBD1. V trimming: 7 bases; J trimming: 4 bases; junction bases outside the gene matches: 6. In germline, CDR1 is SNHLY, CDR2 FYNNEI. CDR3 length equals 14 residues.